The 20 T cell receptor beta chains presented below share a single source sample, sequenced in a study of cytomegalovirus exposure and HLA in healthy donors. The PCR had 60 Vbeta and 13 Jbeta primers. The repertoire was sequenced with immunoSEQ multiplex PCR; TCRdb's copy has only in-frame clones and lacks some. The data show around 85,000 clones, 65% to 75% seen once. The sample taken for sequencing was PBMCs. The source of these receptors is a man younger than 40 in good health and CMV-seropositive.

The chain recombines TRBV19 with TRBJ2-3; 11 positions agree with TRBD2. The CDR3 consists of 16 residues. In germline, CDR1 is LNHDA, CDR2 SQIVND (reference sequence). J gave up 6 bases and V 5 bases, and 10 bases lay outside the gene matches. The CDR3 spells CASSAGTSGPPDTQYF. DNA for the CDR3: TGTGCCAGTAGTGCCGGGACTAGCGGCCCGCCGGATACGCAGTATTTT.

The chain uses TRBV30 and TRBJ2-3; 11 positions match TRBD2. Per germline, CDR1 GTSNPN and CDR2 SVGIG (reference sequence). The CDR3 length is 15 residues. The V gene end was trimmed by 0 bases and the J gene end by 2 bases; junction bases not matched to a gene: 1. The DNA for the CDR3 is TGTGCCTGGAGTGTACTAGCGGGGGTCACAGATACGCAGTATTTT. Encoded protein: CAWSVLAGVTDTQYF.

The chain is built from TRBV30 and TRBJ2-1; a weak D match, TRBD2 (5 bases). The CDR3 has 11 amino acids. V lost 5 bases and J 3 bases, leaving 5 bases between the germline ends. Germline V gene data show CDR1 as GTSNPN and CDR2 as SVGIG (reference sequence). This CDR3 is CAWGSYNEQFF. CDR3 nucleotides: TGTGCCTGGGGGAGCTACAATGAGCAGTTCTTC.

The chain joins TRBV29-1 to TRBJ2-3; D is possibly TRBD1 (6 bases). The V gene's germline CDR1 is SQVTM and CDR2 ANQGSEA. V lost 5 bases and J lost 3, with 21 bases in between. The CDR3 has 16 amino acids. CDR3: CSVFGHRVPLTDTQYF. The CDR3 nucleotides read TGCAGCGTTTTTGGGCACAGGGTCCCTTTAACAGATACGCAGTATTTT.

The CDR3 DNA reads as TGTGCCATCAGCCCGACTAGCGGGGGGGCGGAAGATACGCAGTATTTT. Its translation: CAISPTSGGAEDTQYF. The gene calls are TRBV10-3 and TRBJ2-3, with TRBD2 identical over 14 bases. The J segment lost 5 bases and the V segment lost 6 bases, leaving 7 bases of the junction unmatched. The CDR3 is 16 residues long. CDR1 and CDR2 from the germline V gene are ENHRY and SYGVKD.

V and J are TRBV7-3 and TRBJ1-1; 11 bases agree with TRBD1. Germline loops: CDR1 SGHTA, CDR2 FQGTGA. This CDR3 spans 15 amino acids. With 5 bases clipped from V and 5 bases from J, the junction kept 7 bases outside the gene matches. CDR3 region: CASSAGTGGQTEAFF. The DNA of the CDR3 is TGTGCCAGCAGCGCCGGGACAGGGGGACAAACTGAAGCTTTCTTT. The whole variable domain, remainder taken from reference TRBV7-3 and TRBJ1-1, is GAGVSQTPSNKVTEKGKYVELRCDPISGHTALYWYRQSLGQGPEFLIYFQGTGAADDSGLPNDRFFAVRPEGSVSTLKIQRTERGDSAVYLCASSAGTGGQTEAFFGQGTRLTVV.

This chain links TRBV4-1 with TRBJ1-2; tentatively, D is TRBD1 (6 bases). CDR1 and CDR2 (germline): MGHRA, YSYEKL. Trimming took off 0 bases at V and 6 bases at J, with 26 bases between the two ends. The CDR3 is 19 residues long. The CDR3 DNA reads TGCGCCAGCAGCCAAGAGGCTAAATTCCCGGGACATCTACACCATGGCTACACCTTC. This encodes CASSQEAKFPGHLHHGYTF.

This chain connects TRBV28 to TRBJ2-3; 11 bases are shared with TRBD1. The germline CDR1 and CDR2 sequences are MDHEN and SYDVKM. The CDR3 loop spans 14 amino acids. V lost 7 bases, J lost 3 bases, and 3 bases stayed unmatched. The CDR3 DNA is TGTGCCAGCACCTGGGACAGGGGGACAGATACGCAGTATTTT. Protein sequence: CASTWDRGTDTQYF.

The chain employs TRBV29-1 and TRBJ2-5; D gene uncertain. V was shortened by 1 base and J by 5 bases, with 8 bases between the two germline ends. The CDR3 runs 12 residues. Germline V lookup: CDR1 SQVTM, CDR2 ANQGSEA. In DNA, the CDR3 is TGCAGCGTTGAAGTCGCGCGGGAGACCCAGTACTTC. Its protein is CSVEVARETQYF.

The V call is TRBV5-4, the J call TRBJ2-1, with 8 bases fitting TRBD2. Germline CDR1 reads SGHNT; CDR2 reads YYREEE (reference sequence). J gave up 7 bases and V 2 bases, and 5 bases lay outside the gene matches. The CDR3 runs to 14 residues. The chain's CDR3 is CASSFLLAANEQFF. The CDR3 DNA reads TGTGCCAGCAGCTTTCTACTAGCGGCAAATGAGCAGTTCTTC. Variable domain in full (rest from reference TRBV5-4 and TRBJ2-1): ETGVTQSPTHLIKTRGQQVTLRCSSQSGHNTVSWYQQALGQGPQFIFQYYREEENGRGNFPPRFSGLQFPNYSSELNVNALELDDSALYLCASSFLLAANEQFFGPGTRLTVL.

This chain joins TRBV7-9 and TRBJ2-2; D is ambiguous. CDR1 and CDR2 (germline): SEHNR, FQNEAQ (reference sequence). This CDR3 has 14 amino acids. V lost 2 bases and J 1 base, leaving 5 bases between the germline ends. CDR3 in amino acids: CASSLHVNTGELFF. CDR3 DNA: TGTGCCAGCAGCTTACATGTGAACACCGGGGAGCTGTTTTTT.

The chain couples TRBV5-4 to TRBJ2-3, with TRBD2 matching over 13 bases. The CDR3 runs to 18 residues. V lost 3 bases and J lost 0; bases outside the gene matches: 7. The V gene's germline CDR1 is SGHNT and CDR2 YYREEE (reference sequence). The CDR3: CASSYGLAGVPSTDTQYF. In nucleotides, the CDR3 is TGTGCCAGCAGCTATGGACTAGCGGGGGTCCCTAGCACAGATACGCAGTATTTT.

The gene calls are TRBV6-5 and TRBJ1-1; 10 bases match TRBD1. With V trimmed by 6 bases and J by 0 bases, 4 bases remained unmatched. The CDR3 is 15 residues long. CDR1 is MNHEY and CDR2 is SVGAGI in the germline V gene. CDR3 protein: CASSPGTGVNTEAFF. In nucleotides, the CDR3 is TGTGCCAGCAGCCCCGGGACAGGGGTGAACACTGAAGCTTTCTTT.

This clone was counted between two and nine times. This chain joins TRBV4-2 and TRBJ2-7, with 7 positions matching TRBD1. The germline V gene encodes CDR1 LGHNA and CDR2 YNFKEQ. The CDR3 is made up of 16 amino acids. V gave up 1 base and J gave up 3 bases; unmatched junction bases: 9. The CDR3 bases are TGTGCCAGCAGCCAAGGACTTGGGACAGTTAACTACGAGCAGTACTTC. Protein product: CASSQGLGTVNYEQYF.

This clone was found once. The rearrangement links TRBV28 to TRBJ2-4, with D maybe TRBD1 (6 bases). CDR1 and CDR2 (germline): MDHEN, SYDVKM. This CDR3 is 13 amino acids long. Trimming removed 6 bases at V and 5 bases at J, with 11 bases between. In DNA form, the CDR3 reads TGTGCCAGCAGGAGGGACACTGAAAACATTCAGTACTTC. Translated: CASRRDTENIQYF.

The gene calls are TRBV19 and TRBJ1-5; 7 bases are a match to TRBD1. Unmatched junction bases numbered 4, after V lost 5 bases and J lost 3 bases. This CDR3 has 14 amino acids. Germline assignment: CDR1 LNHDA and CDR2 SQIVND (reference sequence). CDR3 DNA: TGTGCCAGTAGTGAGACAGGGCTCAATCAGCCCCAGCATTTT. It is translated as CASSETGLNQPQHF. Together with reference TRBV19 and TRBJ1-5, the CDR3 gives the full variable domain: DGGITQSPKYLFRKEGQNVTLSCEQNLNHDAMYWYRQDPGQGLRLIYYSQIVNDFQKGDIAEGYSVSREKKESFPLTVTSAQKNPTAFYLCASSETGLNQPQHFGDGTRLSIL.

As DNA, the CDR3 is TGCAGCGTTGATGACAGGGGGATTGAGCAGTTCTTC. Translated, it gives CSVDDRGIEQFF. This chain joins TRBV29-1 and TRBJ2-1, with 9 positions matching TRBD1. CDR1 is SQVTM and CDR2 is ANQGSEA in the germline V gene. The trim removed 3 bases at V and 9 bases at J, leaving 3 bases unmatched. The CDR3 contains 12 residues.

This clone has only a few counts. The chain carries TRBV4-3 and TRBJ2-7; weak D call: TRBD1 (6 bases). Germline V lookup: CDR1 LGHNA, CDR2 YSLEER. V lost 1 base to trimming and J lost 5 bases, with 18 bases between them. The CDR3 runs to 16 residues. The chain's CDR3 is CASSQGLTPTGHEQYF. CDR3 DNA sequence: TGCGCCAGCAGCCAAGGCTTGACGCCAACAGGGCACGAGCAGTACTTC.

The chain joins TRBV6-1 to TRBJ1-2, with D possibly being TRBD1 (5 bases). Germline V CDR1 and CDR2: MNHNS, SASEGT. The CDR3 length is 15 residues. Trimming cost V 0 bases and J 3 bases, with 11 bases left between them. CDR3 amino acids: CASSEARGYHYGYTF. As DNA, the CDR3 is TGTGCCAGCAGTGAAGCGCGGGGGTATCACTATGGCTACACCTTC.

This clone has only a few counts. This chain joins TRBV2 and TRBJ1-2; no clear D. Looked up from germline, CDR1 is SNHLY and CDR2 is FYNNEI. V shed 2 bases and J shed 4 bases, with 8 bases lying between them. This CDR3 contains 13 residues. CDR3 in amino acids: CASSERQVYGYTF. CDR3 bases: TGTGCCAGCAGTGAACGGCAGGTCTATGGCTACACCTTC.